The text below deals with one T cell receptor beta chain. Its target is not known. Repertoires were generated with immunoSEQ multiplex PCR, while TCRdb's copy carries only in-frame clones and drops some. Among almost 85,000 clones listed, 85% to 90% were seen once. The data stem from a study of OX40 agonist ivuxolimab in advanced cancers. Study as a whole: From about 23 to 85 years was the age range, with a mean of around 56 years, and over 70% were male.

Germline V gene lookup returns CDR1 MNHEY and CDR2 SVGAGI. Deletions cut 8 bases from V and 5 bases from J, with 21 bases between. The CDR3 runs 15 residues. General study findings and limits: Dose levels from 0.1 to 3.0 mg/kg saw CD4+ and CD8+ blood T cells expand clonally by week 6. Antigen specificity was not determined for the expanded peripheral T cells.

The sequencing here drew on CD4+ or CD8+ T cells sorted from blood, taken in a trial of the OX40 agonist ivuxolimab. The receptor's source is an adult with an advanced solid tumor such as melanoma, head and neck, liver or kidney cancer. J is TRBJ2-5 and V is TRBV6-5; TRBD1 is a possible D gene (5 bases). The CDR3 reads CASSVGPQSGETQYF. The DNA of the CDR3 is TGTGCCAGCTCTGTGGGGCCTCAGTCCGGGGAGACCCAGTACTTC.